What follows are 11 T cell receptor beta chains derived from one specimen sequenced in a study of T cell changes during pregnancy in multiple sclerosis. The repertoire was sequenced with immunoSEQ multiplex PCR; TCRdb's copy has only in-frame clones and lacks some. In the table there are some 31,000 clones, approximately 90% of which are singletons. Sequenced here: CD8+ T cells from peripheral blood mononuclear cells, sampled in the second trimester of pregnancy. The receptors were gathered from a female donor with multiple sclerosis, enrolled in a pregnancy study.

This sequence joins TRBV2 and TRBJ2-7; 9 nucleotides agree with TRBD1. There are 14 residues in the CDR3. CDR1 SNHLY and CDR2 FYNNEI come from the germline V gene. The J segment lost 5 bases and the V segment lost 6 bases, leaving 8 bases of the junction unmatched. CDR3 DNA: TGTGCCAGCAGGGACGCGGGACAGGGTAACGAGCAGTACTTC. The encoded protein is CASRDAGQGNEQYF.

The V call is TRBV9, the J call TRBJ2-3, with 12 bases matching TRBD1. Germline V gene sequence: CDR1 SGDLS, CDR2 YYNGEE. Trimming took 2 bases from V and 4 from J; bases not matched to a gene: 5. The CDR3 length is 16 residues. The CDR3 is CASSVAGTGGPDTQYF. In DNA form, the CDR3 reads TGTGCCAGCAGCGTGGCCGGGACAGGGGGCCCAGATACGCAGTATTTT.

The chain has TRBV11-1 and TRBJ2-2; D gene ambiguous. The CDR3 has 12 amino acids. Germline CDR1 and CDR2: SGHAT and FQDESV (reference sequence). V lost 4 bases and J 4 bases, leaving 4 bases between the germline ends. CDR3 nucleotide sequence: TGTGCCAGCAGCTGGGCCACCGGGGAGCTGTTTTTT. Its protein product is CASSWATGELFF.

The count of this clone is one. V and J are TRBV15 and TRBJ2-1, with 7 bases identical to TRBD2. Looked up from germline, CDR1 is LNHNV and CDR2 is YYDKDF (reference sequence). The CDR3 is 16 amino acids. Germline trimming cut 5 bases from V and 4 bases from J; bases unmatched to any gene: 11. The CDR3 loop reads CATSRIGLVVYNEQFF. The DNA for the CDR3 is TGTGCCACCAGCCGGATCGGACTAGTCGTTTACAATGAGCAGTTCTTC.

This chain connects TRBV27 to TRBJ2-3, with 8 bases matching TRBD1. CDR1 and CDR2 from the germline V gene are MNHEY and SMNVEV (reference sequence). This CDR3 comprises 14 residues. With V trimmed by 7 bases and J by 6 bases, 9 bases remained unmatched. The CDR3 DNA is TGTGCCAGCACCTCAGGGGGCCTGGGGGATACGCAGTATTTT. Its translation is CASTSGGLGDTQYF.

The J gene is TRBJ2-2, the V gene TRBV11-2; possible D gene TRBD1, 5 bases. V lost 4 bases, J lost 6 bases, and 6 bases lay in between. The germline gives CDR1 SGHAT, CDR2 FQNNGV. The CDR3 runs to 12 residues. The CDR3 DNA reads TGTGCCAGCAGCTCAGGGTCCGGGGAGCTGTTTTTT. Protein: CASSSGSGELFF. The full variable domain, with the rest looked up from reference TRBV11-2 and TRBJ2-2, is EAGVAQSPRYKIIEKRQSVAFWCNPISGHATLYWYQQILGQGPKLLIQFQNNGVVDDSQLPKDRFSAERLKGVDSTLKIQPAKLEDSAVYLCASSSGSGELFFGEGSRLTVL.

In its sample, this clone was seen once. The chain links TRBV30 to TRBJ2-7; 8 nucleotides align to TRBD2. CDR1 is GTSNPN and CDR2 is SVGIG in the germline V gene (reference sequence). With 0 bases clipped from V and 6 bases from J, the junction kept 7 bases outside the gene matches. The CDR3 loop spans 14 amino acids. As DNA, the CDR3 is TGTGCCTGGAGTGTACGAACGGGACTAGTCGAGCAGTACTTC. Its protein product is CAWSVRTGLVEQYF.

The rearrangement uses TRBV27 and TRBJ2-1; D is unresolved. Per the germline V gene, CDR1 is MNHEY and CDR2 is SMNVEV (reference sequence). V was trimmed by 0 bases and J by 0 bases, leaving 6 bases between them. This CDR3 region has 15 residues. The CDR3 loop reads CASSLSDSSYNEQFF. The CDR3 DNA sequence: TGTGCCAGCAGTTTATCCGATAGCTCCTACAATGAGCAGTTCTTC.

The V gene is TRBV10-3, the J gene TRBJ2-5; 8 bases agree with TRBD1. This CDR3 is built from 15 residues. Per the germline V gene, CDR1 is ENHRY and CDR2 is SYGVKD. V trimming: 3 bases; J trimming: 4 bases; junction bases outside the gene matches: 7. The CDR3 reads CAISDPGQALETQYF. In nucleotides, the CDR3 is TGTGCCATCAGTGACCCGGGACAGGCGTTAGAGACCCAGTACTTC.

This sequence joins TRBV4-1 and TRBJ2-7; 8 bases line up with TRBD1. Germline values: CDR1 MGHRA, CDR2 YSYEKL. After removal of 6 bases from V and 2 bases from J, the junction contained 9 bases not matched to a gene. This CDR3 spans 15 amino acids. The chain's CDR3 is CASSIDRGLTYEQYF. In DNA, the CDR3 is TGCGCCAGCAGTATCGACAGGGGACTCACCTACGAGCAGTACTTC.

V is TRBV4-2 and J is TRBJ2-5, with a possible D match to TRBD2 (5 bases). The ends were cut back, 0 bases at V and 6 bases at J, with 11 bases in the middle. The germline V gene has CDR1 LGHNA and CDR2 YNFKEQ. CDR3 length: 14 residues. The CDR3 spells CASSQETGIQTQYF. CDR3 bases: TGTGCCAGCAGCCAAGAAACGGGGATTCAGACCCAGTACTTC.